A selection of T cell receptor beta chains follows, all from one sample in a study of cytomegalovirus exposure and HLA in healthy donors. Assay: immunoSEQ multiplex PCR; the TCRdb copy retains only in-frame clones and omits some. The sample yields 150,000 to 200,000 clones, 70% to 80% seen once. Sequencing used PBMCs. Source of these receptors: a woman between 40 and 50 years old in good health and CMV-seronegative. Both conserved end residues are trimmed from each CDR3.

j_call	v_call	cdr3_aa
TRBJ1-5	TRBV28	ASSFQGSYQPQH
TRBJ2-3	TRBV29-1	SVRTGGTDTQY
TRBJ2-7	TRBV11-2	ASSLGREGYEQY
TRBJ1-2	TRBV28	ASRSSVYGYT
TRBJ1-1	TRBV6-5	ASSYSTGGVGAF
TRBJ2-1	TRBV5-1	ASSSLAGFNEQF
TRBJ2-3	TRBV6-5	ASTASGRYGDTQY
TRBJ2-5	TRBV9	ASSLLGGEETQY
TRBJ2-7	TRBV19	ASSQNYEQY
TRBJ2-3	TRBV6-5	ASRLYGTHTDTQY
TRBJ1-1	TRBV2	ASSEEAHTEAF
TRBJ2-7	TRBV27	ASRGGGYEQY
TRBJ2-1	TRBV5-4	ASSFVAGAYNEQF